Listed here are 15 T cell receptor beta chains from one sample, sequenced in a study of Graves' ophthalmopathy and Graves' hyperthyroidism. RNA transcripts were the source from which TCR beta CDR3 regions were amplified. An opening RT-PCR round employed HTBI primers and preceded a second-round multiplex PCR. One entry per CDR3 protein results from TCRdb running MiXCR on the multiplex PCR reads. Of 650,000 to 900,000 distinct CDR3 sequences detected, roughly 40% appear once; the ten largest clones hold less than 55%. Sequenced sample: peripheral blood. These receptors were collected from an adult man with Graves' ophthalmopathy.

The table lists this clonotype with a few counts. The V call is TRBV7-9, the J call TRBJ1-6, with 7 nucleotides matching TRBD1. CDR1 and CDR2 from the germline V gene are SEHNR and FQNEAQ (reference sequence). The CDR3 is 16 residues long. V dropped 5 bases and J dropped 5; count of bases not matched to a gene: 9. The CDR3 loop reads CASSRQGLGNNSPLHF. Here the CDR3 DNA reads TGTGCCAGCAGCCGACAGGGTCTGGGGAATAATTCACCCCTCCACTTT.

The chain links TRBV20-1 to TRBJ2-5, with D tentatively TRBD1 (5 bases). Deletions cut 3 bases from V and 4 bases from J, with 9 bases between. CDR1 is DFQATT and CDR2 is SNEGSKA in the germline V gene (reference sequence). The CDR3 has 12 residues. The CDR3: CSASLDTETQYF. The CDR3 bases are TGCAGTGCTAGCTTGGACACAGAGACCCAGTACTTC.

This clonotype appeared a few times. The DNA for the CDR3 is TGCGCCAGCGGGGAGGATGGGGCCGGGGAGCTGTTTTTT. Its protein product is CASGEDGAGELFF. This chain links TRBV4-3 with TRBJ2-2, with D possibly being TRBD2 (6 bases). The CDR3 consists of 13 residues. Trimming shortened V by 8 bases and J by 6 bases, and 13 bases separated the two germline ends. Germline V lookup: CDR1 LGHNA, CDR2 YSLEER.

The chain couples TRBV10-3 to TRBJ1-4; D uncertain. Germline V gene lookup returns CDR1 ENHRY and CDR2 SYGVKD. The V end was cut by 10 bases, the J end by 3 bases, with 12 bases between. The CDR3 covers 13 residues. The CDR3 bases are TGTGCCAGCAGGTCCCGGGCTAATGAAAAACTGTTTTTT. It specifies CASRSRANEKLFF.

This clonotype appeared many times. J is TRBJ1-2 and V is TRBV10-3; D is perhaps TRBD1 (5 bases). Germline CDR1 is ENHRY and CDR2 is SYGVKD. The CDR3 is 13 amino acids. Between the trimmed V and J ends, which lost 7 bases and 9 bases, there was a span of 18 bases. The CDR3 coding sequence is TGTGCCATCAATGACAGCCCGGACTGGAGCTACACCTTC. Translated: CAINDSPDWSYTF.

This clonotype has more than one count but fewer than ten. The gene calls are TRBV7-6 and TRBJ2-2, with 12 bases matching TRBD2. V shed 5 bases and J 7 bases; nucleotides not matched to a gene: 8. This CDR3 is 16 amino acids long. Germline CDR1 reads SGHVS; CDR2 reads FNYEAQ. The CDR3 protein is CASSTRTSGKVGELFF. The CDR3 bases are TGTGCCAGCAGCACGCGGACTAGCGGGAAGGTCGGGGAGCTGTTTTTT.

The table lists this clonotype with many counts. The chain joins TRBV29-1 to TRBJ1-2, with 7 bases lining up with TRBD1. Germline CDR1 and CDR2: SQVTM and ANQGSEA. The CDR3 runs to 13 residues. Unmatched junction bases numbered 9, after V lost 6 bases and J lost 5 bases. The CDR3 nucleotides read TGCAGCGTAGATAAAGGGACAGCTTATGGCTACACCTTC. Its translation is CSVDKGTAYGYTF.

The rearrangement joins TRBV10-3 to TRBJ1-6; 10 bases are a match to TRBD1. Germline CDR1 reads ENHRY; CDR2 reads SYGVKD. The length of the CDR3 is 18 residues. V was clipped by 3 bases and J by 6 bases; unmatched bases: 11. The CDR3, as DNA: TGTGCCATCAGTGACCACGGGGGACAGGGGATTAGTAATTCACCCCTCCACTTT. This encodes CAISDHGGQGISNSPLHF.

The rearrangement uses TRBV6-6 and TRBJ1-2; 8 nucleotides match TRBD1. V shed 8 bases, J shed 12 bases, and the junction held 11 bases outside the gene matches. The CDR3 spans 12 residues. Germline-derived CDR1 and CDR2 are MNHNY and SVGAGI (reference sequence). The CDR3 nucleotides read TGTGCCAGCGACGCAGGGGGCATAGGCCACACCTTC. Its protein product is CASDAGGIGHTF.

The V gene is TRBV25-1, the J gene TRBJ2-2; D unclear. Trimming left V 5 bases short and J 3 bases short, with 10 bases between. The CDR3 covers 14 residues. Looked up from germline, CDR1 is MGHDK and CDR2 is SYGVNS. CDR3 region: CASSLYGDTGELFF. The CDR3 nucleotides read TGTGCCAGCAGTTTATACGGCGACACCGGGGAGCTGTTTTTT. The whole variable domain, remainder taken from reference TRBV25-1 and TRBJ2-2, is EADIYQTPRYLVIGTGKKITLECSQTMGHDKMYWYQQDPGMELHLIHYSYGVNSTEKGDLSSESTVSRIRTEHFPLTLESARPSHTSQYLCASSLYGDTGELFFGEGSRLTVL.

CDR3 nucleotide sequence: TGTGCCAGCAGCTTAGGTGGACAGGGCGAACAGGCTGAAGCTTTCTTT. Translated: CASSLGGQGEQAEAFF. This sequence joins TRBV7-2 and TRBJ1-1, with 8 bases fitting TRBD1. The CDR3 extends over 16 amino acids. V shed 1 base and J 6 bases; nucleotides not matched to a gene: 10. Germline lookup yields CDR1 SGHTA and CDR2 FQGNSA.

There are many counts of this clonotype. The genes are TRBV25-1 and TRBJ2-7; TRBD1 or TRBD2 may be the D gene (6 bases each). V gave up 5 bases and J gave up 7 bases, with 18 bases separating them. Germline-derived CDR1 and CDR2 are MGHDK and SYGVNS. The CDR3 contains 14 residues. In nucleotides, the CDR3 is TGTGCCAGCAGTTCAACAGGGCGCGGGGATGAGCAGTACTTC. Translated: CASSSTGRGDEQYF.

This clonotype showed up many times. The chain uses TRBV7-2 and TRBJ1-1, with D unresolved. The V end lost 4 bases, the J end lost 1 base, and 7 bases lay between the germline ends. Germline-derived CDR1 and CDR2 are SGHTA and FQGNSA. This CDR3 contains 13 residues. CDR3 sequence: CASSSMQNTEAFF. The CDR3 DNA follows: TGTGCCAGCAGCTCCATGCAGAACACTGAAGCTTTCTTT.

Remarks on this clonotype: This may stem from a read error, because a much larger clone lies one nucleotide away. The V gene is TRBV19, the J gene TRBJ1-4; 8 bases are shared with TRBD1. The junction had 12 bases not matched to a gene; V was cut back by 8 bases and J by 7 bases. The CDR3 covers 15 residues. Germline-derived CDR1 and CDR2 are LNHDA and SQIVND (reference sequence). CDR3 DNA: TGTGCCAGTGGTTCCACCGGACAGGGTAGTGAAAAACTGTTTTTT. Its translation: CASGSTGQGSEKLFF.

V gene TRBV10-3 combines with J gene TRBJ2-6, with 7 nucleotides matching TRBD1. This CDR3 spans 12 amino acids. V lost 6 bases and J lost 10; bases outside the gene matches: 3. Germline V gene sequence: CDR1 ENHRY, CDR2 SYGVKD. This CDR3 is CAIRTGVNVLTF. The CDR3 DNA reads as TGTGCCATCAGAACAGGGGTAAACGTCCTGACTTTC.